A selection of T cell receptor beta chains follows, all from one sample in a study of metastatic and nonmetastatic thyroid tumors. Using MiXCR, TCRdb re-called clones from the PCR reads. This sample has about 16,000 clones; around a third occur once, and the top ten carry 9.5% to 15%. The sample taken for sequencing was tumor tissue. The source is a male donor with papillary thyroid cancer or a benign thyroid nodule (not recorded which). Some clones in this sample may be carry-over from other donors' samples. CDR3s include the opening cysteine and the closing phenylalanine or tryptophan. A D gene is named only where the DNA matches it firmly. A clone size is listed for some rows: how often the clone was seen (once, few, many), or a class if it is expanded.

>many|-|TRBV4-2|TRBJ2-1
TGTGCCAGCAGCCAAGAGGAAGGAAGCTCCTACAATGAGCAGTTCTTC
CASSQEEGSSYNEQFF
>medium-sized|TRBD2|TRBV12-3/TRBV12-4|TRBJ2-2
TGTGCCAGCAGTTTCCCTACTGGCGGGGGGAACACCGGGGAGCTGTTTTTT
CASSFPTGGGNTGELFF
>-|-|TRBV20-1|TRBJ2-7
TGCAGTGGCCGAACCACCTACGAGCAGGACTTC
CSGRTTYEQDF
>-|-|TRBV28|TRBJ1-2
TGTGCCAGCAGCCAAGATCTGGTCACGAGCTATGGCTACACCTTC
CASSQDLVTSYGYTF
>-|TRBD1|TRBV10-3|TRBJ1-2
TGTGCCATCAGTGAGTCGAAGACAGGGGGCGATAATGGCTACACCTTC
CAISESKTGGDNGYTF
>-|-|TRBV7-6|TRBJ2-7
TGTGCCAGCAGCTCGGGGTCGGAGCAGTACTTC
CASSSGSEQYF
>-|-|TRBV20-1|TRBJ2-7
TGCAGTGCTAGAATGCTGGTTGGGGGAGGCGGATACGAGCAGTACTTC
CSARMLVGGGGYEQYF
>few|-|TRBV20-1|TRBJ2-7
TGCAGTGCTCCGGGACCTTCTGGGGAGCAGTACTTC
CSAPGPSGEQYF
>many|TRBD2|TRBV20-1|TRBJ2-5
TGCAGTGCTAGAGATCCGTCCAAACTAGCGCAAGAGACCCAGTACTTC
CSARDPSKLAQETQYF
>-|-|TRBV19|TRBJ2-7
-
CASSIVGTGIPVEHDF